This is a list of T cell receptor beta chains from one sample in a study of T-cell reconstitution after alpha-beta-depleted transplantation in children. TCRdb processed the PCR reads anew with MiXCR; each CDR3 protein has one entry. This repertoire shows about 540,000 distinct CDR3 sequences, around 20% found once; its top ten account for 2.5% to 4%. This specimen consisted of PBMCs from the stem cell graft donor, obtained from the stem cell graft. The origin of the receptors is a human donor who donated a stem cell graft to a child with acute lymphoblastic leukemia. Both conserved end residues are part of each CDR3. The D gene is left open where the match is weak. Size is omitted from some rows. Given values are once, few, many or a class for expanded clones.

abundance | d_gene | j_gene | v_gene | CDR3aa | CDR3nt
many | . | TRBJ1-1 | TRBV9 | CASSPHVEGNTEAFF | TGTGCCAGCAGCCCCCATGTGGAGGGGAACACTGAAGCTTTCTTT
few | . | TRBJ2-2 | TRBV27 | CASSPGTNTGELFF | TGTGCCAGCAGTCCAGGGACGAACACCGGGGAGCTGTTTTTT
. | . | TRBJ2-7 | TRBV5-1 | CASRQGDLTSYEQYF | TGCGCCAGCAGACAGGGAGATCTGACCTCCTACGAGCAGTACTTC
few | TRBD2 | TRBJ2-7 | TRBV20-1 | CSARDRLAGTYEQYF | TGCAGTGCTAGAGATAGGCTAGCGGGGACCTACGAGCAGTACTTC
. | . | TRBJ2-7 | TRBV6-2/TRBV6-3 | CASSGYSYEQYF | TGTGCCAGCAGTGGTTACTCCTACGAGCAGTACTTC
. | . | TRBJ1-4 | TRBV27 | CARRREVEKLFF | TGTGCCAGGCGTAGGGAGGTTGAAAAACTGTTTTTT
. | . | TRBJ2-1 | TRBV6-1 | CASHHWGGLGGNEQFF | TGTGCCAGCCACCATTGGGGGGGGCTAGGGGGCAATGAGCAGTTCTTC
. | . | TRBJ1-6 | TRBV6-1 | CASSPGTSSYNSPLHF | TGTGCCAGCAGCCCCGGCACGTCCTCCTATAATTCACCCCTCCACTTT
many | . | TRBJ2-7 | TRBV21-1 | CASSKEGDRSSYEQYF | TGTGCCAGCAGCAAAGAGGGGGACAGGAGCTCCTACGAGCAGTACTTC
few | TRBD1 | TRBJ2-4 | TRBV7-6 | CASSLGQGAVGNIQYF | TGTGCCAGCAGCTTAGGTCAGGGGGCTGTCGGAAACATTCAGTACTTC
few | TRBD1 | TRBJ1-5 | TRBV20-1 | CSATRQGWDQPQHF | TGCAGTGCTACTCGACAGGGTTGGGATCAGCCCCAGCATTTT
few | . | TRBJ2-7 | TRBV5-1 | CASSLGRGNAYEQYF | TGCGCCAGCAGCTTGGGGAGGGGGAACGCCTACGAGCAGTACTTC
few | TRBD2 | TRBJ2-2 | TRBV5-1 | CASSFLAGGPDTGELFF | TGCGCCAGCAGCTTCCTAGCGGGAGGGCCGGACACCGGGGAGCTGTTTTTT
few | TRBD1 | TRBJ2-1 | TRBV4-1 | CASSQQGTGINEQFF | TGCGCCAGCAGCCAACAAGGGACAGGGATCAATGAGCAGTTCTTC
few | TRBD2 | TRBJ2-2 | TRBV9 | CASSVGGGRRTGELFF | TGTGCCAGCAGCGTAGGCGGCGGGAGACGCACCGGGGAGCTGTTTTTT
. | . | TRBJ2-7 | TRBV4-1 | CASSQVETFSYEQYF | TGCGCCAGCAGCCAAGTCGAGACATTCTCCTACGAGCAGTACTTC
. | TRBD2 | TRBJ2-1 | TRBV7-8 | CASSRRTSGYNEQFF | TGTGCCAGCAGCCGCCGGACTAGCGGTTACAATGAGCAGTTCTTC
. | TRBD1 | TRBJ1-5 | TRBV7-2 | CASSVDRGQPQHF | TGTGCCAGCAGCGTCGACAGGGGGCAGCCCCAGCATTTT
. | . | TRBJ2-1 | TRBV20-1 | CSAWTPSLRSTYNEQFF | TGCAGTGCTTGGACACCATCTTTGCGGTCTACCTACAATGAGCAGTTCTTC
. | TRBD1 | TRBJ2-4 | TRBV29-1 | CSVLLTGDIQYF | TGCAGCGTACTATTAACAGGGGACATTCAGTACTTC
few | . | TRBJ2-7 | TRBV12-3/TRBV12-4 | CASRNGISYEQYF | TGTGCCAGCAGGAACGGGATTTCCTACGAGCAGTACTTC
. | . | TRBJ2-7 | TRBV7-9 | CASSPGEYEQYF | TGTGCCAGCAGCCCGGGGGAATACGAGCAGTACTTC
few | . | TRBJ1-2 | TRBV20-1 | CSAQITAGPNYGYTF | TGCAGTGCTCAGATAACTGCCGGGCCTAACTATGGCTACACCTTC
. | TRBD2 | TRBJ2-1 | TRBV7-4 | CASSLGLAGTHSYNEQFF | TGTGCCAGCAGCTTAGGGCTAGCGGGCACCCACTCCTACAATGAGCAGTTCTTC
few | . | TRBJ2-3 | TRBV5-1 | CASNRDLRTDTQYF | TGCGCCAGTAATCGAGATCTACGCACAGATACGCAGTATTTT
few | . | TRBJ2-5 | TRBV10-3 | CAISDWSLQETQYF | TGTGCCATCAGTGACTGGAGTCTCCAAGAGACCCAGTACTTC
few | . | TRBJ1-2 | TRBV7-3 | CASSLSPTAIGYTF | TGTGCCAGCAGCTTATCTCCGACCGCTATCGGCTACACCTTC
many | . | TRBJ1-1 | TRBV5-1 | CASSPSPASYLNTEAFF | TGCGCCAGCAGCCCATCTCCGGCTAGCTATTTGAACACTGAAGCTTTCTTT
few | TRBD2 | TRBJ2-7 | TRBV7-8 | CASSGSGRSYEQYF | TGTGCCAGCAGCGGTAGCGGGAGGTCGTACGAGCAGTACTTC
. | . | TRBJ1-1 | TRBV15 | CATSRSETLNTEAFF | TGTGCCACCAGCAGATCGGAAACATTGAACACTGAAGCTTTCTTT
. | TRBD1 | TRBJ2-7 | TRBV29-1 | CSGTGQGGEQYF | TGCAGCGGAACGGGACAGGGAGGCGAGCAGTACTTC
. | . | TRBJ2-5 | TRBV27 | CASSSFPAGTEETQYF | TGTGCCAGCAGTTCGTTTCCCGCGGGGACAGAAGAGACCCAGTACTTC
once | . | TRBJ2-1 | TRBV9 | CASSAPPEVEQFF | TGTGCCAGCAGCGCACCTCCCGAGGTTGAGCAGTTCTTC
. | TRBD1 | TRBJ1-5 | TRBV12-3/TRBV12-4 | CASSFHRGYSNQPQHF | TGTGCCAGCAGTTTTCACAGGGGTTATAGCAATCAGCCCCAGCATTTT
few | . | TRBJ2-1 | TRBV7-9 | CASRPVRGETYNEQFF | TGTGCCAGCAGACCCGTAAGGGGGGAGACCTACAATGAGCAGTTCTTC
few | TRBD1 | TRBJ2-7 | TRBV27 | CASSLNGQGAYEQYF | TGTGCCAGCAGTTTAAATGGACAGGGCGCCTACGAGCAGTACTTC
few | TRBD1 | TRBJ2-1 | TRBV5-1 | CASARQGTYNEQFF | TGCGCCAGCGCGAGACAGGGAACCTACAATGAGCAGTTCTTC
. | . | TRBJ1-3 | TRBV20-1 | CSARAAGAGNTIYF | TGCAGTGCTAGAGCGGCAGGAGCTGGAAACACCATATATTTT
few | . | TRBJ2-7 | TRBV29-1 | CSVESKFGGNEQYF | TGCAGCGTTGAATCCAAGTTCGGAGGCAACGAGCAGTACTTC
. | . | TRBJ2-2 | TRBV4-1 | CASSQQGLNTGELFF | TGCGCCAGCAGCCAACAGGGACTGAACACCGGGGAGCTGTTTTTT
. | TRBD1 | TRBJ2-2 | TRBV2 | CASSEGQDWTGELFF | TGTGCCAGCAGTGAGGGACAGGACTGGACCGGGGAGCTGTTTTTT
. | . | TRBJ2-7 | TRBV6-1 | CASSPVKGITYEQYF | TGTGCCAGCAGTCCGGTGAAGGGTATCACCTACGAGCAGTACTTC
few | . | TRBJ1-3 | TRBV12-3/TRBV12-4 | CASKTPDPNTIYF | TGTGCCAGCAAAACCCCCGACCCCAACACCATATATTTT
few | TRBD2 | TRBJ2-1 | TRBV6-5 | CASSYSGLAGGPGEQFF | TGTGCCAGCAGTTACTCTGGGCTGGCGGGAGGGCCCGGGGAGCAGTTCTTC
. | . | TRBJ2-7 | TRBV20-1 | CSAETPLTDEQYF | TGCAGTGCCGAGACCCCGCTGACGGACGAGCAGTACTTC
. | . | TRBJ2-6 | TRBV19 | CASTPSGANVLTF | TGTGCCAGTACTCCCTCTGGGGCCAACGTCCTGACTTTC
few | TRBD2 | TRBJ2-7 | TRBV20-1 | CSAISGRPYEQYF | TGCAGTGCCATCAGCGGGAGACCCTACGAGCAGTACTTC
few | . | TRBJ2-1 | TRBV6-5 | CASSYDPRNEQFF | TGTGCCAGCAGTTACGACCCCCGCAATGAGCAGTTCTTC
. | . | TRBJ2-7 | TRBV7-9 | CASSWGWGTQDEQYF | TGTGCCAGCAGCTGGGGATGGGGGACCCAAGACGAGCAGTACTTC
few | TRBD1 | TRBJ2-2 | TRBV7-9 | CASRFEPGQGGTGELFF | TGTGCCAGCAGATTTGAACCGGGACAGGGGGGAACCGGGGAGCTGTTTTTT
many | TRBD2 | TRBJ2-3 | TRBV5-1 | CASSLTAGGPDTQYF | TGCGCCAGCAGTCTTACAGCGGGAGGTCCAGATACGCAGTATTTT
. | . | TRBJ2-3 | TRBV5-1 | CASRQEGLDTQYF | TGCGCCAGCCGCCAAGAGGGATTAGATACGCAGTATTTT
few | TRBD2 | TRBJ2-4 | TRBV7-9 | CASKREGAKNIQYF | TGTGCCAGCAAAAGGGAGGGAGCCAAAAACATTCAGTACTTC
. | . | TRBJ2-4 | TRBV10-3 | CAIPLREGARNIQYF | TGTGCCATCCCCTTGAGGGAGGGGGCAAGAAACATTCAGTACTTC
. | . | TRBJ1-4 | TRBV3-1 | CTSSRGTPDFFATNEKLFF | TGTACCAGCAGCCGGGGGACACCCGATTTTTTTGCAACTAATGAAAAACTGTTTTTT